This T cell receptor (beta chain) was profiled in a study of cytomegalovirus exposure and HLA in healthy donors. This clone was counted a few times. The germline V gene has CDR1 SEHNR and CDR2 FQNEAQ (reference sequence). V gave up 4 bases and J gave up 3 bases; unmatched junction bases: 12. The CDR3 is made up of 16 amino acids. The PCR was carried out with 60 Vbeta primers and 13 Jbeta primers. TCRdb keeps only in-frame clones here, not all; method: immunoSEQ multiplex PCR. This table has some 98,000 clones, less than 10% appearing once. This chain connects TRBV7-9 to TRBJ2-7; 7 nucleotides line up with TRBD1. The material sequenced was PBMCs. The receptor's source is a man aged 45-65 years in good health and CMV-seropositive. The chain's CDR3 is CASSYKLKTGDYEQYF. CDR3 DNA sequence: TGTGCCAGCAGCTACAAACTTAAAACAGGGGACTACGAGCAGTACTTC.